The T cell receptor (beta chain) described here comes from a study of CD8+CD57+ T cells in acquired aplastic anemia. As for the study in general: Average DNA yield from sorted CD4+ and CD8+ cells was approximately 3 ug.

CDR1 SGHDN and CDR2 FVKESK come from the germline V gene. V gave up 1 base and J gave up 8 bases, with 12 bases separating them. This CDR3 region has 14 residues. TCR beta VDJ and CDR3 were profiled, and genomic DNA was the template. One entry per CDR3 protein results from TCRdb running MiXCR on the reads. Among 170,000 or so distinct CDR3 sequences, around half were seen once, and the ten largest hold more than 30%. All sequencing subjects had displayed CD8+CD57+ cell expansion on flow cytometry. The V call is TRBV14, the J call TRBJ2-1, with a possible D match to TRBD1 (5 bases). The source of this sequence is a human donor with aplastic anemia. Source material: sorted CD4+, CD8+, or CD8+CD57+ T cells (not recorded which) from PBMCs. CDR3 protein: CASSQAWGWDEQFF. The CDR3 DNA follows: TGTGCCAGCAGCCAAGCGTGGGGCTGGGATGAGCAGTTCTTC.